Below are 27 T cell receptor beta chains sequenced from a single sample in a study of glioma-infiltrating T cells after dendritic cell vaccination. TCRdb keeps only in-frame clones here, not all; method: immunoSEQ multiplex PCR. The sample yields roughly 88,000 clones, over 75% seen once. The time point was: after dendritic cell vaccination, including at tumor progression/relapse. Sequencing was performed on blood, taken after dendritic cell vaccination. The source is a human donor with glioblastoma.

The gene calls are TRBV7-2 and TRBJ2-5; 15 positions match TRBD2. CDR1 and CDR2 (germline): SGHTA, FQGNSA. Germline trimming cut 2 bases from V and 2 bases from J; bases unmatched to any gene: 6. This CDR3 region has 18 residues. CDR3 DNA: TGTGCCAGCAGCTTAAACGGACTAGCGGGGGGGGCTCAAGAGACCCAGTACTTC. Protein: CASSLNGLAGGAQETQYF.

This chain connects TRBV11-2 to TRBJ2-7; 10 nucleotides match TRBD1. CDR1 and CDR2 from the germline V gene are SGHAT and FQNNGV. This CDR3 contains 14 residues. V lost 5 bases to trimming and J lost 5 bases; unmatched junction nucleotides: 6. The CDR3 nucleotides read TGTGCCAGCAGCGCCGGACAGGGGGACCACGAGCAGTACGTC. Translated: CASSAGQGDHEQYV.

V gene TRBV15 combines with J gene TRBJ2-1; no definite D call. This CDR3 region has 12 residues. Germline V gives CDR1 LNHNV, CDR2 YYDKDF (reference sequence). V gave up 1 base and J gave up 5 bases, with 3 bases separating them. This CDR3 reads CATSRVDNEQFF. For the CDR3, the DNA is TGTGCCACCAGCAGAGTCGACAATGAGCAGTTCTTC.

The V call is TRBV5-1, the J call TRBJ1-2, with TRBD1 identical over 11 bases. Per germline, CDR1 SGHRS and CDR2 YFSETQ. This CDR3 has 15 amino acids. V lost 2 bases and J lost 5; bases outside the gene matches: 5. CDR3 DNA: TGCGCCAGCAGCTTCGGACAGGGGGCCACATATGGCTACACCTTC. Protein: CASSFGQGATYGYTF.

The J gene is TRBJ1-1, the V gene TRBV30, with TRBD1 as a possible D gene (5 bases). Trimming cost V 0 bases and J 5 bases, with 13 bases left between them. Per the germline V gene, CDR1 is GTSNPN and CDR2 is SVGIG (reference sequence). The CDR3 totals 14 residues. DNA of the CDR3: TGTGCCTGGAGTGTCTTGGGGGGTAGGACTGAAGCTTTCTTT. The encoded protein is CAWSVLGGRTEAFF.

This chain's CDR3 is CASSFNRATGELFF. DNA for the CDR3: TGTGCCAGCAGTTTTAACAGGGCGACCGGGGAGCTGTTTTTT. The gene calls are TRBV6-6 and TRBJ2-2; a weak D match, TRBD1 (6 bases). V dropped 4 bases and J dropped 5 bases, with 11 bases sitting between them. This CDR3 is built from 14 residues. Germline CDR1 and CDR2: MNHNY and SVGAGI (reference sequence).

This clone was observed once. The chain carries TRBV27 and TRBJ2-7; maybe TRBD2 (6 bases). V was cut by 3 bases and J by 2 bases, with 14 bases left in between. The germline CDR1 and CDR2 sequences are MNHEY and SMNVEV (reference sequence). This CDR3 contains 15 residues. CDR3 sequence: CASSFGTRAPYEQYF. The CDR3 DNA is TGTGCCAGCAGTTTTGGGACTCGCGCTCCCTACGAGCAGTACTTC.

The table lists this clone with a count of one. The CDR3 loop reads CASSLGRFNRGNYGYTF. As DNA, the CDR3 is TGTGCCAGCAGCTTAGGTCGTTTTAACAGGGGAAACTATGGCTACACCTTC. The genes are TRBV7-2 and TRBJ1-2; 7 bases fit TRBD1. Germline V gene sequence: CDR1 SGHTA, CDR2 FQGNSA. Trimming cost V 1 base and J 2 bases; bases outside gene matches: 10. The CDR3 spans 17 residues.

This clone came up a few times. The same CDR3 also results from other DNA sequences found in this sample. V is TRBV5-1 and J is TRBJ1-1; 8 bases map to TRBD1. Germline V gene lookup returns CDR1 SGHRS and CDR2 YFSETQ. J lost 1 base, V lost 2 bases, and 1 base had no gene match. This CDR3 region has 14 residues. The CDR3 sequence is CASSLGTGNTEAFF. The CDR3 DNA reads as TGCGCCAGCAGCTTAGGGACAGGGAACACTGAAGCTTTCTTT.

The rearrangement uses TRBV7-2 and TRBJ1-3; D is undetermined. Trimming removed 9 bases at V and 0 bases at J, with 12 bases between. The CDR3 length is 14 residues. Germline V gene lookup returns CDR1 SGHTA and CDR2 FQGNSA. CDR3 DNA sequence: TGTGCCAGTCGATCTGTGGCCTCTGGAAACACCATATATTTT. It codes for CASRSVASGNTIYF. The full variable domain, completed using reference TRBV7-2 and TRBJ1-3, is GAGVSQSPSNKVTEKGKDVELRCDPISGHTALYWYRQSLGQGLEFLIYFQGNSAPDKSGLPSDRFSAERTGGSVSTLTIQRTQQEDSAVYLCASRSVASGNTIYFGEGSWLTVV.

This clone was observed once. This rearrangement joins TRBV11-1 to TRBJ1-3; tentatively, D is TRBD1 (5 bases). The V end was cut by 2 bases, the J end by 2 bases, with 10 bases between. This CDR3 has 15 residues. Per the germline V gene, CDR1 is SGHAT and CDR2 is FQDESV (reference sequence). The CDR3 sequence is CASSLLGGAGNTIYF. The CDR3 region has the DNA TGTGCCAGCAGCTTACTCGGGGGAGCTGGAAACACCATATATTTT.

The chain carries TRBV4-1 and TRBJ2-5; 7 bases are a match to TRBD1. The CDR3 is 13 residues long. J gave up 2 bases and V 4 bases, and 1 base lay outside the gene matches. Germline V CDR1 and CDR2: MGHRA, YSYEKL. For the CDR3, the DNA is TGCGCCAGCAGCCGGGGACAGCAAGAGACCCAGTACTTC. Translating it yields CASSRGQQETQYF.

This clone has a count of ten or more. The rearrangement joins TRBV6-1 to TRBJ2-1; 7 bases agree with TRBD1. Germline V gene data show CDR1 as MNHNS and CDR2 as SASEGT. CDR3 length: 13 residues. J gave up 7 bases and V 5 bases, and 5 bases lay outside the gene matches. The CDR3 spells CASSPQGINEQFF. CDR3 coding DNA: TGTGCCAGCAGTCCACAGGGGATAAATGAGCAGTTCTTC.

By share, this clone ranks as medium-sized. Other DNA sequences within the sample encode an identical CDR3. The genes are TRBV6-1 and TRBJ2-3, with 14 bases fitting TRBD2. The CDR3 loop spans 15 amino acids. V trimming: 4 bases; J trimming: 4 bases; junction bases outside the gene matches: 1. CDR1 and CDR2 (germline): MNHNS, SASEGT. CDR3 sequence (DNA): TGTGCCAGCAGTGGACTAGCGGGGGGGCCAGATACGCAGTATTTT. Amino acids: CASSGLAGGPDTQYF.

This clone has more than one count but fewer than ten. V usage is TRBV5-8 and J usage is TRBJ2-7; 10 positions match TRBD1. J lost 9 bases, V lost 4 bases, and 7 bases had no gene match. CDR1 SGHTS and CDR2 YDEGEE come from the germline V gene. There are 13 residues in the CDR3. The chain's CDR3 is CASSAGTGVGQYV. CDR3 bases: TGTGCCAGCAGCGCGGGGACAGGGGTAGGGCAGTACGTC.

The CDR3, as DNA: TGTGCCAGCAGCTTAGATCTGCGACAGGGGAGTGAAAAACTGTTTTTT. It encodes CASSLDLRQGSEKLFF. The chain recombines TRBV11-2 with TRBJ1-4; 8 bases are shared with TRBD1. The CDR3 length is 16 residues. The germline gives CDR1 SGHAT, CDR2 FQNNGV. The ends lost 0 bases at V and 7 bases at J; junction bases unmatched: 7. The full variable domain, completed using reference TRBV11-2 and TRBJ1-4, is EAGVAQSPRYKIIEKRQSVAFWCNPISGHATLYWYQQILGQGPKLLIQFQNNGVVDDSQLPKDRFSAERLKGVDSTLKIQPAKLEDSAVYLCASSLDLRQGSEKLFFGSGTQLSVL.

This clone was counted a single time. The gene calls are TRBV4-1 and TRBJ2-4, with D possibly being TRBD2 (5 bases). Per the germline V gene, CDR1 is MGHRA and CDR2 is YSYEKL. The CDR3 extends over 13 amino acids. Trimming left V 0 bases short and J 11 bases short, with 11 bases between. The CDR3 nucleotides are TGCGCCAGCAGCCAAGATACATTCGGGGTTCAGTACTTC. This gives the protein CASSQDTFGVQYF.

The V gene is TRBV28, the J gene TRBJ2-7; the match to TRBD2 covers 13 bases. J was trimmed by 7 bases and V by 2 bases; bases with no gene match: 8. Looked up from germline, CDR1 is MDHEN and CDR2 is SYDVKM. The CDR3 loop spans 16 amino acids. The CDR3: CASSLGLAGESGEQYV. CDR3 coding DNA: TGTGCCAGCAGTTTAGGACTAGCGGGAGAGTCGGGGGAGCAGTACGTC.

This clone was picked up a small number of times. This sequence joins TRBV7-9 and TRBJ1-6; unclear D gene. Germline V lookup: CDR1 SEHNR, CDR2 FQNEAQ (reference sequence). The V end was cut by 6 bases, the J end by 6 bases, with 9 bases between. The CDR3 is 13 residues long. CDR3: CASSPPSNSPLHF. The CDR3 DNA sequence: TGTGCCAGCAGTCCTCCCTCTAATTCACCCCTCCACTTT.

The chain combines TRBV19 with TRBJ2-7; D remains ambiguous. Trimming removed 3 bases from V and 3 bases from J, with 9 bases in between. Germline V gene sequence: CDR1 LNHDA, CDR2 SQIVND (reference sequence). CDR3 length: 13 residues. CDR3 sequence (DNA): TGTGCCAGTAGTATCAACAGAAACTACGAGCAGTACTTC. This codes for CASSINRNYEQYF.

The chain employs TRBV7-9 and TRBJ2-1; 7 positions agree with TRBD2. The V gene end was trimmed by 0 bases and the J gene end by 7 bases; junction bases not matched to a gene: 6. This CDR3 comprises 15 residues. Per the germline V gene, CDR1 is SEHNR and CDR2 is FQNEAQ (reference sequence). The CDR3 loop is CASSLAGGNRNEQFF. CDR3 DNA sequence: TGTGCCAGCAGCTTAGCGGGAGGGAATAGGAATGAGCAGTTCTTC.

The chain combines TRBV4-2 with TRBJ1-1; 8 nucleotides align to TRBD1. The CDR3 covers 16 residues. The V segment lost 1 base and the J segment 4 bases; nucleotides outside the gene matches: 8. The germline V gene has CDR1 LGHNA and CDR2 YNFKEQ. The CDR3 sequence is CASSQGLGQVGTEAFF. Written as DNA, the CDR3 is TGTGCCAGCAGCCAAGGCCTGGGACAGGTCGGCACTGAAGCTTTCTTT.

The chain recombines TRBV7-3 with TRBJ1-2; weak D call: TRBD1 (6 bases). The length of the CDR3 is 16 residues. V was shortened by 5 bases and J by 2 bases, with 18 bases between the two germline ends. Germline V gene sequence: CDR1 SGHTA, CDR2 FQGTGA. For the CDR3, the DNA is TGTGCCAGCAGCACGCAGAAGGACAGACGAAACTATGGCTACACCTTC. This encodes CASSTQKDRRNYGYTF.

The chain couples TRBV6-5 to TRBJ2-7; D is perhaps TRBD1 (5 bases). CDR3 length: 13 residues. Trimming left V 5 bases short and J 0 bases short, with 8 bases between. The germline CDR1 and CDR2 sequences are MNHEY and SVGAGI. This chain's CDR3 is CASSPQASYEQYV. As DNA, the CDR3 is TGTGCCAGCAGTCCACAGGCCTCCTACGAGCAGTACGTC.

The rearrangement links TRBV2 to TRBJ1-5, with D perhaps matching TRBD1 (6 bases). The CDR3 length is 13 residues. V was cut by 3 bases and J by 7 bases, with 10 bases left in between. CDR1 is SNHLY, CDR2 FYNNEI, per germline. In nucleotides, the CDR3 is TGTGCCAGCAGTGACAGGGGAAACCAGCCCCAGCATTTT. Its translation is CASSDRGNQPQHF.

The V call is TRBV9, the J call TRBJ2-1; D perhaps matches TRBD1 (5 bases). CDR3 length: 15 amino acids. Trimming took off 0 bases at V and 4 bases at J, with 11 bases between the two ends. CDR1 SGDLS and CDR2 YYNGEE come from the germline V gene. As DNA, the CDR3 is TGTGCCAGCAGCGTAGTTCCCGACAGTTACAATGAGCAGTTCTTC. It translates to CASSVVPDSYNEQFF. Full variable domain (remainder filled in from reference TRBV9 and TRBJ2-1): DSGVTQTPKHLITATGQRVTLRCSPRSGDLSVYWYQQSLDQGLQFLIQYYNGEERAKGNILERFSAQQFPDLHSELNLSSLELGDSALYFCASSVVPDSYNEQFFGPGTRLTVL.

This chain uses TRBV6-5 with TRBJ1-5; TRBD1 agrees at 10 bases. V dropped 6 bases and J dropped 6; count of bases not matched to a gene: 8. Germline V gene sequence: CDR1 MNHEY, CDR2 SVGAGI. The CDR3 totals 15 residues. The CDR3: CASSFGQGGGQPQHF. CDR3 bases: TGTGCCAGCAGCTTTGGACAGGGGGGAGGTCAGCCCCAGCATTTT.